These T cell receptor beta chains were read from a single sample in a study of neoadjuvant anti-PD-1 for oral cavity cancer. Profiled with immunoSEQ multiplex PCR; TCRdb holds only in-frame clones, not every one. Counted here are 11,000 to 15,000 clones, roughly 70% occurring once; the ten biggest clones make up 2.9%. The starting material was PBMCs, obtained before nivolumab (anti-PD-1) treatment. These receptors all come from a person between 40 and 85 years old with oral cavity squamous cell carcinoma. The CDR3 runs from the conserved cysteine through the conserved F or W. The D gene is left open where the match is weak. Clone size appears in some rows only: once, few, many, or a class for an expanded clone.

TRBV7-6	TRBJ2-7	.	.	CASSRVGYEQYF	TGTGCCAGCAGCCGAGTGGGGTACGAGCAGTACTTC
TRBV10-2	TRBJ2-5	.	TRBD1	CASRKGQDKETQYF	TGCGCCAGCAGGAAGGGACAGGATAAAGAGACCCAGTACTTC
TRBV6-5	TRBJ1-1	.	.	CASSSDLAAFF	TGTGCCAGCAGTTCCGACCTTGCCGCTTTCTTT
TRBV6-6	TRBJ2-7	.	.	CASSYLQASGYEQYF	TGTGCCAGCAGTTACTTACAGGCATCTGGCTACGAGCAGTACTTC
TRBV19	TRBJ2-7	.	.	CASSEQGVDEQYF	TGTGCCAGTAGTGAACAGGGTGTCGACGAGCAGTACTTC
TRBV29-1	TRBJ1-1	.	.	CSVEGTLEAFF	TGCAGCGTTGAGGGGACACTTGAAGCTTTCTTT
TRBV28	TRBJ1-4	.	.	CASSRVGRTNEKLFF	TGTGCCAGCAGCCGAGTAGGGAGAACTAATGAAAAACTGTTTTTT
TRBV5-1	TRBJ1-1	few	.	CASSLRTATEAFF	TGCGCCAGCAGCTTGCGCACAGCCACTGAAGCTTTCTTT
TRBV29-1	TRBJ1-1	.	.	CSVLLAGRGTEAFF	TGCAGCGTCCTTCTGGCAGGGCGCGGCACTGAAGCTTTCTTT
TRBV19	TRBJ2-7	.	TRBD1	CASSIGGQGHEQYF	TGTGCCAGTAGTATCGGTGGACAGGGACACGAGCAGTACTTC
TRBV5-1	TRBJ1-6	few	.	CASSLAGRGPSSYNSPLHF	TGCGCCAGCAGCTTGGCCGGTCGGGGCCCGAGCTCCTATAATTCACCCCTCCACTTT
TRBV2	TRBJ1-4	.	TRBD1	CASMNPGQGDIATNEKLFF	TGTGCCAGCATGAATCCGGGACAGGGGGATATTGCAACTAATGAAAAACTGTTTTTT
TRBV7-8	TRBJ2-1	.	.	CASSLAPPLLRSPNEQFF	TGTGCCAGCAGCTTAGCGCCGCCCCTCCTACGAAGCCCCAATGAGCAGTTCTTC
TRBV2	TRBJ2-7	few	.	CASRENYEQYF	TGTGCCAGCAGGGAGAACTACGAGCAGTACTTC
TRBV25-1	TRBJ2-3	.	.	CASSEWADTQYF	TGTGCCAGCAGTGAATGGGCAGATACGCAGTATTTT
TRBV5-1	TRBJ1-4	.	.	CASSLSGLDTLFF	TGCGCCAGCAGCTTGAGTGGGTTAGATACACTGTTTTTT
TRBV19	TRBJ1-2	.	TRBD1	CASSSRTGANYGYTF	TGTGCCAGTAGTTCGAGGACAGGGGCTAACTATGGCTACACCTTC
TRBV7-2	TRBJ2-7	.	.	CASSLERGATYEQYF	TGTGCCAGCAGCTTAGAGAGAGGGGCTACCTACGAGCAGTACTTC
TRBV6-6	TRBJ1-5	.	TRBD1	CASSIQDRGYQPQHF	TGTGCCAGCAGTATACAGGACAGGGGATATCAGCCCCAGCATTTT
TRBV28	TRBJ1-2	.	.	CASRKEGRVGYGYTF	TGTGCCTCCAGAAAGGAGGGGAGGGTAGGCTATGGCTACACCTTC
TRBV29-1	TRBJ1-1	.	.	CSVAHPGSGEAFF	TGCAGCGTTGCCCACCCAGGGTCGGGTGAAGCTTTCTTT
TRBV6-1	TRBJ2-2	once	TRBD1	CASSEDLVRTGVSGELFF	TGTGCCAGCAGTGAAGATTTGGTCCGGACAGGGGTGTCCGGGGAGCTGTTTTTT
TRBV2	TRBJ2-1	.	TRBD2	CASSWGLAGTYNEQFF	TGTGCCAGCAGTTGGGGACTAGCGGGGACCTACAATGAGCAGTTCTTC
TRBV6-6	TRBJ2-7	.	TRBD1	CASSPTGSEQYF	TGTGCCAGCAGCCCGACAGGGTCCGAGCAGTACTTC
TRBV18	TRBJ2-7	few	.	CASSGGHEQYF	TGTGCCAGCTCAGGGGGCCACGAGCAGTACTTC